One sample yielded the 13 T cell receptor beta chains listed below, sequenced in a study of beta chain features in type 1 diabetes. General study findings and limits: Type 1 diabetes patients had moderately but significantly shorter TCRB CDR3s in all four CD4+ subsets.

The antigens of these receptors remain unknown. Expressed TCRB transcripts were sequenced because the entire RNA isolate underwent reverse transcription. The method was immunoSEQ multiplex PCR; TCRdb's version includes in-frame clones alone and lacks a portion of them. This sample has around 130,000 clones, with 16% found just once. Sequencing was performed on central memory CD4+ T cells from blood. The source is a man younger than 45 with type 1 diabetes.

This clone has just a few counts. The V and J genes are TRBV29-1 and TRBJ2-3, with no clear D. V was pared by 4 bases and J by 4 bases, with 6 bases between. The CDR3 has 11 amino acids. Per germline, CDR1 SQVTM and CDR2 ANQGSEA. CDR3 DNA sequence: TGCAGCGTTGGTAGGGCAGATACGCAGTATTTT. Translating gives CSVGRADTQYF.

V and J are TRBV7-2 and TRBJ1-2; 9 bases line up with TRBD1. The CDR3 has 15 amino acids. Germline V lookup: CDR1 SGHTA, CDR2 FQGNSA. V shed 6 bases and J 0 bases; nucleotides not matched to a gene: 5. The CDR3 sequence: CASSLGQGTNYGYTF. Written as DNA, the CDR3 is TGTGCCAGCAGTTTGGGACAGGGCACTAACTATGGCTACACCTTC.

The chain has TRBV12-5 and TRBJ2-3, with a tentative D call TRBD2 (5 bases). CDR3 size: 15 residues. The V end lost 1 base, the J end lost 4 bases, and 12 bases lay between the germline ends. Per germline, CDR1 LGHNT and CDR2 FRNRAP. As DNA, the CDR3 is TGTGCTAGTGGTTTGGCCCGGGGAGCCTCAGATACGCAGTATTTT. Amino acids: CASGLARGASDTQYF. The full variable domain, its missing parts supplied by reference TRBV12-5 and TRBJ2-3, is DARVTQTPRHKVTEMGQEVTMRCQPILGHNTVFWYRQTMMQGLELLAYFRNRAPLDDSGMPKDRFSAEMPDATLATLKIQPSEPRDSAVYFCASGLARGASDTQYFGPGTRLTVL.

The J gene is TRBJ1-2, the V gene TRBV18; D is possibly TRBD1 (6 bases). CDR1 and CDR2 from the germline V gene are KGHSH and LQKENI. Trimming cost V 6 bases and J 5 bases, with 25 bases left between them. The length of the CDR3 is 17 residues. The CDR3 region has the DNA TGTGCCAGCTCGCCGGCGGGCAGGGGCAGGATCTTTTATGGCTACACCTTC. Its protein is CASSPAGRGRIFYGYTF. Based on the CDR3 plus reference TRBV18 and TRBJ1-2, the full variable domain is NAGVMQNPRHLVRRRGQEARLRCSPMKGHSHVYWYRQLPEEGLKFMVYLQKENIIDESGMPKERFSAEFPKEGPSILRIQQVVRGDSAAYFCASSPAGRGRIFYGYTFGSGTRLTVV.

This clone was detected a few times. CDR3 bases: TGTGCCAGTAGTATAGATACAAGATTCGAGCAGTACTTC. Amino acid sequence: CASSIDTRFEQYF. V and J are TRBV19 and TRBJ2-7, with unresolved D. The length of the CDR3 is 13 residues. Germline values: CDR1 LNHDA, CDR2 SQIVND (reference sequence). The germline V and J ends were trimmed by 0 bases and 6 bases, with 9 bases remaining between them.

There are a few counts of this clone. The chain joins TRBV27 to TRBJ2-7; the D gene could be TRBD1 or TRBD2 (5 bases each). The CDR3 consists of 13 residues. Germline CDR1 is MNHEY and CDR2 is SMNVEV (reference sequence). The ends were cut back, 10 bases at V and 0 bases at J, with 13 bases in the middle. Here the CDR3 reads CATGTVSSYEQYF. The CDR3 nucleotides are TGTGCCACCGGGACGGTGAGCTCCTACGAGCAGTACTTC.

This clone appeared a few times. The CDR3 reads CASSQLLAGRDTQYF. The CDR3 DNA sequence: TGTGCCAGCAGCCAATTACTAGCGGGGAGAGATACGCAGTATTTT. V is TRBV5-8 and J is TRBJ2-3; 10 bases align to TRBD2. Germline CDR1 is SGHTS and CDR2 is YDEGEE. The ends lost 4 bases at V and 5 bases at J; junction bases unmatched: 7. CDR3 size: 15 residues.

On this clone itself: It is likely a read error: a sequence one base away is far more abundant. The chain recombines TRBV7-9 with TRBJ2-5; D unclear. Germline V gene data show CDR1 as SEHNR and CDR2 as FQNEAQ (reference sequence). Trimming removed 1 base at V and 1 base at J, with 4 bases between. The CDR3 runs to 13 residues. The CDR3 here is CASSLGGQETQYF. As DNA, the CDR3 is TGTGCCAGCAGCTTAGGGGGCCAAGAGACCCAGTACTTC.

This clone was counted only a few times. The chain recombines TRBV30 with TRBJ1-6; D unclear. This CDR3 is 14 amino acids long. The V end lost 4 bases, the J end lost 0 bases, and 7 bases lay between the germline ends. CDR1 is GTSNPN, CDR2 SVGIG, per germline (reference sequence). CDR3 region: CAWTPSSYNSPLHF. CDR3 coding DNA: TGTGCCTGGACACCCAGCTCCTATAATTCACCCCTCCACTTT.

This clone has ten or more counts. The V and J genes are TRBV7-2 and TRBJ1-6, with 7 positions matching TRBD1. CDR1 and CDR2 (germline): SGHTA, FQGNSA. The V gene end was trimmed by 5 bases and the J gene end by 8 bases; junction bases not matched to a gene: 9. This CDR3 region has 15 residues. The CDR3 region is CASSQRQGGDSPLHF. CDR3 bases: TGTGCCAGCAGCCAGCGACAGGGTGGCGATTCACCCCTCCACTTT.

This clone has a handful of counts. This chain uses TRBV7-8 with TRBJ2-3; D perhaps matches TRBD2 (5 bases). The germline CDR1 and CDR2 sequences are SGHVS and FQNEAQ. The length of the CDR3 is 17 residues. V lost 5 bases and J lost 2, with 20 bases in between. CDR3 protein: CASSPIAGKLYTDTQYF. CDR3 bases: TGTGCCAGCAGCCCAATAGCCGGGAAGCTTTACACAGATACGCAGTATTTT.

This chain links TRBV6-6 with TRBJ1-2; tentative D call: TRBD1 (6 bases). The germline V gene encodes CDR1 MNHNY and CDR2 SVGAGI (reference sequence). Deletions cut 6 bases from V and 3 bases from J, with 11 bases between. The CDR3 length is 13 residues. In nucleotides, the CDR3 is TGTGCCAGCAGCGGTCAGGGGTACTATGGCTACACCTTC. It specifies CASSGQGYYGYTF.

This chain connects TRBV5-8 to TRBJ2-7, with TRBD1 matching 7 bases. Germline V gene lookup returns CDR1 SGHTS and CDR2 YDEGEE. The CDR3 covers 14 residues. V lost 4 bases and J lost 4; bases outside the gene matches: 8. The CDR3 bases are TGTGCCAGCAGCCAAGACAGGGATTGGTACGAGCAGTACTTC. Residues: CASSQDRDWYEQYF. The full variable domain, its missing parts supplied by reference TRBV5-8 and TRBJ2-7, is EAGVTQSPTHLIKTRGQQATLRCSPISGHTSVYWYQQALGLGLQFLLWYDEGEERNRGNFPPRFSGRQFPNYSSELNVNALELEDSALYLCASSQDRDWYEQYFGPGTRLTVT.